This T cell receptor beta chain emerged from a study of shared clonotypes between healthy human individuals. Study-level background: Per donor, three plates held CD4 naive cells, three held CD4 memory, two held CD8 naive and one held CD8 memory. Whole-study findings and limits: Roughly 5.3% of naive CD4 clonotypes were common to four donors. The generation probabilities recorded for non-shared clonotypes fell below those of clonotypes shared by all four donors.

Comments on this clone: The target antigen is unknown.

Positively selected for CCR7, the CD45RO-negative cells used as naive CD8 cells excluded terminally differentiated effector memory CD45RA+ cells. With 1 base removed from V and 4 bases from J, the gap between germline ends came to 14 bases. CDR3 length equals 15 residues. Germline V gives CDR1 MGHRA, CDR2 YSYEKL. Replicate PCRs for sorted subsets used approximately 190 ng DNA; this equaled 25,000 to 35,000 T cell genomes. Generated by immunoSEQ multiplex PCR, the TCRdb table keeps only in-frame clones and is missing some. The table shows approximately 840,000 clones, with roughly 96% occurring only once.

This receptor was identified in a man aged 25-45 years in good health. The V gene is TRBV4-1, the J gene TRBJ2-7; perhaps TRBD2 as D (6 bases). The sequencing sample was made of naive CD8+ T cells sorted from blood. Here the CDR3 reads CASSQAGGRGYEQYF. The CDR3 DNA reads TGCGCCAGCAGCCAAGCTGGAGGGAGAGGTTACGAGCAGTACTTC.